This TCR beta chain was observed in a study of shared clonotypes between healthy human individuals. The data were produced by immunoSEQ multiplex PCR, yet TCRdb's version contains in-frame clones alone and is incomplete. The table lists roughly 2 million clones, 85% to 95% of them singletons. Study-wide results and caveats: Clonotype sharing across several donors was observed for 5% to 6.5% of naive CD4 clonotypes.

This CDR3 contains 14 residues. CDR1 is MDHEN, CDR2 SYDVKM, per germline. The V and J ends lost 5 bases and 2 bases respectively, with 12 bases between them. Comment on this clone: Its matching antigen is unknown.

The V gene is TRBV28, the J gene TRBJ1-1, with D uncertain. Sample: naive CD4+ T cells sorted from blood. The subset is: CD45RA+ positively selected. The TCR sequence derives from a man in his late teens or twenties in good health. The CDR3, as DNA: TGTGCCAGCAGTGCTTCTCGGAGAAACACTGAAGCTTTCTTT. As protein: CASSASRRNTEAFF.